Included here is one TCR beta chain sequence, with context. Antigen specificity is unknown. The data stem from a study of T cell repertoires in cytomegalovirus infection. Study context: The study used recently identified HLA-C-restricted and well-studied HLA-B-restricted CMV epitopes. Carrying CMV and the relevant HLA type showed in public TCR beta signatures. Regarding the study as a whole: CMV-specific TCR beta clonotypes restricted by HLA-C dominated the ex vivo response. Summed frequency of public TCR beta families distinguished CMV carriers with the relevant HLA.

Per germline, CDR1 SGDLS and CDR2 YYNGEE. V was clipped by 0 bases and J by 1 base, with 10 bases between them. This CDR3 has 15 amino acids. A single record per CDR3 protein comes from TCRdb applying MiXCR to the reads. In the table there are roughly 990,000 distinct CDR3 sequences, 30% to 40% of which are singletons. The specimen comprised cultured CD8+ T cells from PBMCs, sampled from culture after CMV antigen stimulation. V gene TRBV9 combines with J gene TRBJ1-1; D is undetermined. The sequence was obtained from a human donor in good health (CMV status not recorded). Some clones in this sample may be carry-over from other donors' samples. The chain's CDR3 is CASSVARAKNTEAFF. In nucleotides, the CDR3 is TGTGCCAGCAGCGTAGCTAGGGCCAAGAACACTGAAGCTTTCTTT.